Given below is one T cell receptor (beta chain) in context. This sample was included in a study of T-cell memory formation after mild COVID-19. TCRdb re-called the 5' RACE reads with MiXCR, one entry per CDR3 protein. This repertoire shows fewer than 700,000 distinct CDR3 sequences, roughly a fifth found once; its top ten account for about 8.7%. The CDR3 totals 14 residues. Trimming pared 1 base from V and 8 bases from J, leaving 14 bases between. Germline V gives CDR1 KGHSH, CDR2 LQKENI. This receptor was obtained from an adult woman who had mild COVID-19 (a few samples of this study predate the infection). Cell type and time point are not known. Source material: PBMCs or a T cell subset sorted from them (not recorded which). This sequence joins TRBV18 and TRBJ1-2; weak D call: TRBD1 (5 bases). The CDR3 sequence: CASSPLAGTSGYTF. CDR3 DNA sequence: TGTGCCAGCTCACCACTTGCAGGGACGAGCGGCTACACCTTC.